The 15 T cell receptor beta chains below all came from one sample that was sequenced in a study of T cells in localized non-small cell lung cancer. Profiling relied on immunoSEQ multiplex PCR, and the TCRdb table lists in-frame clones only, not all of them. The sample lists under 55,000 clones, around 82% occurring once. The sequencing here drew on PBMCs, taken before any cancer treatment. These receptors were taken from a woman between 35 and 70 years old with stage II lung adenocarcinoma.

V and J are TRBV19 and TRBJ2-2, with a tentative D call TRBD1 (6 bases). Germline V CDR1 and CDR2: LNHDA, SQIVND (reference sequence). Trimming took off 5 bases at V and 6 bases at J, with 13 bases between the two ends. The CDR3 extends over 14 amino acids. The CDR3, as DNA: TGTGCCAGTAGTGCGATTTGGGGGCCCGGGGAGCTGTTTTTT. It yields the protein CASSAIWGPGELFF.

V is TRBV28 and J is TRBJ1-1, with D maybe TRBD1 (5 bases). Germline V CDR1 and CDR2: MDHEN, SYDVKM. Trimming left V 5 bases short and J 6 bases short, with 16 bases between. The length of the CDR3 is 14 residues. CDR3 sequence: CASSPQDRVAEAFF. The DNA for the CDR3 is TGTGCCAGCAGTCCACAGGATCGGGTCGCTGAAGCTTTCTTT.

The V and J genes are TRBV9 and TRBJ2-3; 12 bases align to TRBD2. This CDR3 comprises 15 residues. J was trimmed by 6 bases and V by 4 bases; bases with no gene match: 6. CDR1 SGDLS and CDR2 YYNGEE come from the germline V gene. CDR3 in amino acids: CASSSGGLAGDTQYF. In DNA form, the CDR3 reads TGTGCCAGCAGCTCAGGAGGACTAGCGGGGGATACGCAGTATTTT.

V usage is TRBV7-6 and J usage is TRBJ2-1; D ambiguous. Per the germline V gene, CDR1 is SGHVS and CDR2 is FNYEAQ. The CDR3 loop spans 14 amino acids. V dropped 3 bases and J dropped 0 bases, with 6 bases sitting between them. CDR3 amino acids: CASSFQSSYNEQFF. In nucleotides, the CDR3 is TGTGCCAGCAGCTTTCAGAGCTCCTACAATGAGCAGTTCTTC.

The chain carries TRBV19 and TRBJ1-5; D gene unclear. In germline, CDR1 is LNHDA, CDR2 SQIVND (reference sequence). The CDR3 has 15 residues. V was shortened by 4 bases and J by 0 bases, with 10 bases between the two germline ends. The CDR3 sequence is CASSKALDSNQPQHF. DNA of the CDR3: TGTGCCAGTAGTAAGGCCCTTGATAGCAATCAGCCCCAGCATTTT.

The chain has TRBV9 and TRBJ1-4; D is undetermined. Trimming shortened V by 3 bases and J by 2 bases, and 11 bases separated the two germline ends. Germline CDR1 is SGDLS and CDR2 is YYNGEE. The length of the CDR3 is 15 residues. CDR3 nucleotides: TGTGCCAGCAGCGGCGGACCGGGGACTAATGAAAAACTGTTTTTT. Protein sequence: CASSGGPGTNEKLFF.

The chain links TRBV18 to TRBJ1-1; D is possibly TRBD1 (6 bases). This CDR3 is built from 13 residues. Germline-derived CDR1 and CDR2 are KGHSH and LQKENI. Trimming left V 6 bases short and J 7 bases short, with 15 bases between. The CDR3 sequence: CASSKTGVIEAFF. DNA of the CDR3: TGTGCCAGCTCCAAGACAGGCGTTATTGAAGCTTTCTTT.

A remark on this clone: This same CDR3 is encoded by further DNA sequences in the sample. The chain employs TRBV9 and TRBJ1-1; D is undetermined. The CDR3 is made up of 13 amino acids. Germline lookup yields CDR1 SGDLS and CDR2 YYNGEE. Trimming removed 0 bases at V and 3 bases at J, with 6 bases between. In nucleotides, the CDR3 is TGTGCCAGCAGCGTAGGGCTGGACACTGAAGCTTTCTTT. It codes for CASSVGLDTEAFF.

J is TRBJ1-2 and V is TRBV7-2, with a tentative D call TRBD1 (5 bases). This CDR3 comprises 16 residues. Between the trimmed V and J ends, which lost 5 bases and 7 bases, there was a span of 23 bases. Germline CDR1 is SGHTA and CDR2 is FQGNSA. The CDR3 sequence: CASSPAPGIGEGGYTF. DNA for the CDR3: TGTGCCAGCAGCCCTGCCCCAGGGATCGGTGAGGGTGGCTACACCTTC.

The chain is built from TRBV29-1 and TRBJ2-7, with no clear D. CDR3 length: 12 amino acids. V was trimmed by 2 bases and J by 4 bases, leaving 9 bases between them. Germline CDR1 and CDR2: SQVTM and ANQGSEA. The CDR3 is CSVEISTYEQYF. The CDR3 bases are TGCAGCGTTGAAATCTCCACGTACGAGCAGTACTTC.

The V gene is TRBV9, the J gene TRBJ1-1; a possible D gene is TRBD1 (5 bases). This CDR3 contains 16 residues. With 0 bases removed from V and 1 base from J, the gap between germline ends came to 13 bases. Germline assignment: CDR1 SGDLS and CDR2 YYNGEE. CDR3 nucleotide sequence: TGTGCCAGCAGCGTAGGGGAGGGACGGTCGAACACTGAAGCTTTCTTT. This sequence encodes CASSVGEGRSNTEAFF.

The V and J genes are TRBV7-9 and TRBJ2-2; possible D gene TRBD1, 5 bases. This CDR3 spans 13 amino acids. Germline CDR1 SEHNR, CDR2 FQNEAQ (reference sequence). V shed 4 bases and J shed 7 bases, with 10 bases lying between them. The CDR3 DNA follows: TGTGCCAGCAGCTCCCAGGGCGGCGGGGAGCTGTTTTTT. Translation: CASSSQGGGELFF.

The chain recombines TRBV7-9 with TRBJ1-5; no clear D. The ends were cut back, 5 bases at V and 3 bases at J, with 5 bases in the middle. The germline V gene encodes CDR1 SEHNR and CDR2 FQNEAQ (reference sequence). The CDR3 runs to 12 residues. Written as DNA, the CDR3 is TGTGCCAGCAGCGCCCCCAATCAGCCCCAGCATTTT. Its translation: CASSAPNQPQHF.

This rearrangement joins TRBV4-2 to TRBJ2-5; D remains ambiguous. The CDR3 has 13 residues. Germline CDR1 is LGHNA and CDR2 is YNFKEQ. V was trimmed by 1 base and J by 2 bases, leaving 5 bases between them. As DNA, the CDR3 is TGTGCCAGCAGCCAAGGACCGCAAGAGACCCAGTACTTC. Its translation: CASSQGPQETQYF.

This chain uses TRBV6-6 with TRBJ2-7; D unclear. Germline V lookup: CDR1 MNHNY, CDR2 SVGAGI (reference sequence). The length of the CDR3 is 13 residues. The ends were cut back, 4 bases at V and 0 bases at J, with 7 bases in the middle. CDR3 DNA sequence: TGTGCCAGCAGTTTGGCAGCCTCCTACGAGCAGTACTTC. Its protein product is CASSLAASYEQYF.